This entry describes one T cell receptor (beta chain). This entry belongs to a study of blood T cell repertoires in COVID-19. All recovered Cohort 3 donors got two negative PCRs, got clearance, or saw symptom resolution. Original processing methods: Scientists estimated how many nucleated cells there were by amplifying reference gene primers. Repertoires were generated with immunoSEQ multiplex PCR, while TCRdb's copy carries only in-frame clones and drops some. That table is the source of V, J and clone size, and D and trimming were worked out from the DNA. The sample carries approximately 360,000 clones, 80% to 85% recorded once. Germline lookup yields CDR1 SGHTA and CDR2 FQGNSA. The CDR3 loop spans 19 amino acids. V dropped 6 bases and J dropped 5; count of bases not matched to a gene: 19.

The TCR comes from a woman between 50 and 59 years old who had recovered from COVID-19. This chain joins TRBV7-2 and TRBJ1-4; TRBD1 agrees at 9 bases. Sequencing was carried out using PBMCs or T cells enriched from blood (not recorded which). CDR3 protein: CASSLRTIGTGSWNEKLFF. In DNA form, the CDR3 reads TGTGCCAGCAGTCTTAGAACCATTGGGACAGGGTCATGGAATGAAAAACTGTTTTTT.